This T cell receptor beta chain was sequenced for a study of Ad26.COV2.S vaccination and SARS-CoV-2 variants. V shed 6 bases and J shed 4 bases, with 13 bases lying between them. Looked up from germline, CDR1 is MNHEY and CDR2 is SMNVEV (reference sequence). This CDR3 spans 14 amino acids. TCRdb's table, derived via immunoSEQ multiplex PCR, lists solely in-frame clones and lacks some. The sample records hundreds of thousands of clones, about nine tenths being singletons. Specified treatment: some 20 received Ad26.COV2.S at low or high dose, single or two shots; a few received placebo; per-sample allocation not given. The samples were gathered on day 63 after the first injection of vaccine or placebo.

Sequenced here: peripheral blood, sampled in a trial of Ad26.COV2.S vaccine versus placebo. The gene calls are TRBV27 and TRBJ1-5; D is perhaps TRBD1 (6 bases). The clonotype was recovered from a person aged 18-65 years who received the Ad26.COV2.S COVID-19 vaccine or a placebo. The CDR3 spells CASRRMGANQPQHF. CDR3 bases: TGTGCCAGCAGGCGTATGGGGGCAAATCAGCCCCAGCATTTT.